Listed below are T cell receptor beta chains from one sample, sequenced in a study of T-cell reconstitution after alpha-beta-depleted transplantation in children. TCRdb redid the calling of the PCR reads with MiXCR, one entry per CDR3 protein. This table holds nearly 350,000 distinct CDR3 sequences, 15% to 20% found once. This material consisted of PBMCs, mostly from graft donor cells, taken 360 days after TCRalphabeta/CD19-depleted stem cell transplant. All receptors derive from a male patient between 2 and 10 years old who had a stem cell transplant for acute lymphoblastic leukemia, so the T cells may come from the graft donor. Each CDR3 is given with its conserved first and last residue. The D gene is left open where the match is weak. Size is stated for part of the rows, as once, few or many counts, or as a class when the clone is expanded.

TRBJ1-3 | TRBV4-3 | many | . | CASSQDYSSGNTIYF | TGCGCCAGCAGCCAAGATTACTCCTCTGGAAACACCATATATTTT
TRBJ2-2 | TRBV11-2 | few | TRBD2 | CASSLDGGRAGTGELFF | TGTGCCAGCAGCTTAGATGGCGGGAGGGCCGGAACCGGGGAGCTGTTTTTT
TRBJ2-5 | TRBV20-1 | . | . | CSAPGSEETQYF | TGCAGTGCCCCCGGTTCGGAGGAGACCCAGTACTTC
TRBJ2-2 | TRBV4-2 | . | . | CASSPVRPYTGELFF | TGTGCCAGCAGCCCCGTGCGCCCTTACACCGGGGAGCTGTTTTTT
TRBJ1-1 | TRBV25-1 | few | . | CASSEEGLRTEAFF | TGTGCCAGCAGTGAAGAGGGTCTTCGAACTGAAGCTTTCTTT
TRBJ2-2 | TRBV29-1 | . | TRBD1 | CSAEPGTGVLANTGELFF | TGCAGCGCCGAACCCGGGACAGGGGTCTTAGCGAACACCGGGGAGCTGTTTTTT
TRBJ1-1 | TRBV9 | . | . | CASSVEDGQLPNTEAFF | TGTGCCAGCAGCGTAGAGGACGGACAGTTACCCAACACTGAAGCTTTCTTT
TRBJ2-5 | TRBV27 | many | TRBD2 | CASTLGLAGGETQYF | TGTGCCAGCACCCTAGGACTAGCGGGAGGAGAGACCCAGTACTTC
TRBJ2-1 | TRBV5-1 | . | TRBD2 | CASSLSGRSGYNEQFF | TGCGCCAGCAGCTTAAGCGGGAGATCGGGGTACAATGAGCAGTTCTTC
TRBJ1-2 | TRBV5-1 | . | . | CASSLGGDYGYTF | TGTGCCAGCAGTTTGGGGGGTGACTATGGCTACACCTTC
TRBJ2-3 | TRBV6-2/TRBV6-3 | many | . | CASSYRGPQYF | TGTGCCAGCAGTTACCGGGGTCCGCAGTATTTT
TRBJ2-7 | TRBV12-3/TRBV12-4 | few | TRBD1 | CASSFGTVYEQYF | TGTGCCAGCAGTTTTGGGACAGTCTACGAGCAGTACTTC
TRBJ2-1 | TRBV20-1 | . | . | CSASSSRGTYNEQFF | TGCAGTGCTAGTTCGAGTCGCGGGACTTACAATGAGCAGTTCTTC
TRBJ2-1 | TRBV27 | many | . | CASSLSSLNEQFF | TGTGCCAGCAGTTTAAGTTCCCTCAATGAGCAGTTCTTC
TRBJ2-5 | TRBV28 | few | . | CASSLPVGYKETQYF | TGTGCCAGCAGTTTACCCGTGGGGTACAAAGAGACCCAGTACTTC
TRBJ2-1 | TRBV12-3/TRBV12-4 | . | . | CASSFSVTNNEQFF | TGTGCCAGCAGTTTCTCGGTAACCAACAATGAGCAGTTCTTC
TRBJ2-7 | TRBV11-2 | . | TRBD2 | CASSSLPGGRVYEQYF | TGTGCCAGCAGCTCACTTCCGGGCGGGAGGGTTTACGAGCAGTACTTC
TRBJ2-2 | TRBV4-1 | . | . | CASSQVGGKVNTGELFF | TGCGCCAGCAGCCAAGTTGGCGGGAAGGTCAACACCGGGGAGCTGTTTTTT
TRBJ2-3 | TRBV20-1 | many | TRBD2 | CSARGLAGAFTDTQYF | TGCAGTGCTAGGGGGTTAGCGGGAGCGTTCACAGATACGCAGTATTTT
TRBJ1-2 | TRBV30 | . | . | CAWSVLPRLDYGYTF | TGTGCCTGGAGTGTACTCCCCAGGCTAGACTATGGCTACACCTTC
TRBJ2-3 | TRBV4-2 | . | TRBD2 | CASSPWTSGSLTDTQYF | TGTGCCAGCAGCCCATGGACTAGCGGGAGCCTCACAGATACGCAGTATTTT
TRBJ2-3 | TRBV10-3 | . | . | CAISAFDTQYF | TGTGCCATCAGTGCGTTCGATACGCAGTATTTT
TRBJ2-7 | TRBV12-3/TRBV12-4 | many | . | CASSRTWEEQYF | TGTGCCAGCAGCAGGACTTGGGAAGAGCAGTACTTC
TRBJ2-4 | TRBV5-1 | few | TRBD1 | CASSKGAWDIQYF | TGCGCCAGCAGTAAGGGGGCCTGGGACATTCAGTACTTC
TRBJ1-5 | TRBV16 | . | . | CASSQSGTANNQPQHF | TGTGCCAGCAGCCAATCCGGGACCGCCAACAATCAGCCCCAGCATTTT
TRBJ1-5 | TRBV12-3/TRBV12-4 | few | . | CASSLGVWRNQPQHF | TGTGCCAGCAGCTTGGGGGTTTGGCGCAATCAGCCCCAGCATTTT
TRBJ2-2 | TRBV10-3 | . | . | CAISESISAWTRNTGELFF | TGTGCCATCAGTGAGTCAATCTCAGCATGGACACGAAACACCGGGGAGCTGTTTTTT
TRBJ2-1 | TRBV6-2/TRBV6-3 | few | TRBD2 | CASSTYTPTGTSGRGRYNEQFF | TGTGCCAGCAGTACATATACCCCGACCGGGACTAGCGGGAGGGGACGGTACAATGAGCAGTTCTTC
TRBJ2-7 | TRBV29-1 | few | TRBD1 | CSVEDLGQGEGEQYF | TGCAGCGTTGAAGATCTCGGACAGGGAGAGGGCGAGCAGTACTTC
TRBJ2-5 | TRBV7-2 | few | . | CASSLATGKTQYF | TGTGCCAGCAGCTTAGCGACAGGAAAGACCCAGTACTTC
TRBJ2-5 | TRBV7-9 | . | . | CASSPPQGFQETQYF | TGTGCCAGCAGCCCGCCCCAGGGGTTCCAAGAGACCCAGTACTTC
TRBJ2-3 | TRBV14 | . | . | CASSQGLWYTDTQYF | TGTGCCAGCAGCCAAGGCCTCTGGTACACAGATACGCAGTATTTT
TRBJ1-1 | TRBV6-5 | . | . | CASSYGGGLGTEAFF | TGTGCCAGCAGTTATGGTGGGGGGCTAGGGACTGAAGCTTTCTTT
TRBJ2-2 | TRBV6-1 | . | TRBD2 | CASQPGLAGSGELFF | TGTGCCAGCCAACCGGGCCTAGCGGGATCCGGGGAGCTGTTTTTT
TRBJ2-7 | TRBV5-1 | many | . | CASSLGRVSYEQYF | TGCGCCAGCAGCTTGGGACGAGTCTCCTACGAGCAGTACTTC
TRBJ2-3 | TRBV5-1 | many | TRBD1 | CASSSQTGVATDTQYF | TGCGCCAGCAGCTCCCAGACAGGGGTGGCCACAGATACGCAGTATTTT
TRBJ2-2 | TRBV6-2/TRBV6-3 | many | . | CASSSNTGELFF | TGTGCCAGCAGTTCGAACACCGGGGAGCTGTTTTTT
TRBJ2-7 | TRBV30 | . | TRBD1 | CAWTRDRGGEQYF | TGTGCCTGGACCCGGGACAGGGGAGGCGAGCAGTACTTC
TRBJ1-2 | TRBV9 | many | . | CASSGPLTGYTF | TGTGCCAGCAGCGGACCCCTGACCGGCTACACCTTC
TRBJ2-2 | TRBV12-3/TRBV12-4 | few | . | CASSLLATGELFF | TGTGCCAGCAGTTTACTAGCGACCGGGGAGCTGTTTTTT